Listed below are T cell receptor beta chains from one sample, sequenced in a study of vaccination and CD4 T cells after COVID-19. Their antigens are not known. Via MiXCR, TCRdb re-called the PCR reads, giving one row per CDR3 protein. Of about 4,000 distinct CDR3 sequences in the sample, approximately 40% are singletons; the top ten hold around 50%. Material: CD4+ T cells from blood, cultured in vitro. The receptors here all came from a human donor who had recovered from COVID-19. Each CDR3 is given with its conserved first and last residue. A D gene is named only where the DNA matches it firmly. Some rows have no size entry. The others give once, few or many, or a class for an expanded clone.

V gene	J gene	clone size	D gene	CDR3 protein	CDR3 DNA
TRBV7-6	TRBJ2-3	few	.	CASSLDEDTQYF	TGTGCCAGCAGCTTAGACGAAGATACGCAGTATTTT
TRBV19	TRBJ2-2	.	TRBD1	CASSGTGRAGELFF	TGTGCCAGTAGTGGGACAGGGAGGGCCGGGGAGCTGTTTTTT
TRBV6-5	TRBJ1-2	few	.	CASSYSGTSGYGYTF	TGTGCCAGCAGTTACTCCGGCACCTCGGGCTATGGCTACACCTTC
TRBV29-1	TRBJ1-2	.	.	CSVGDPAANYGYTF	TGCAGCGTAGGTGATCCCGCAGCTAACTATGGCTACACCTTC
TRBV9	TRBJ2-1	once	TRBD1	CASSPQGGLDEQFF	TGTGCCAGCAGCCCCCAAGGGGGCCTCGATGAGCAGTTCTTC
TRBV28	TRBJ2-5	once	TRBD2	CASRSGLAGVSETQYF	TGTGCCAGCAGATCCGGACTAGCGGGAGTCTCAGAGACCCAGTACTTC
TRBV19	TRBJ2-2	few	.	CASALGGAGTGELFF	TGTGCCAGTGCTCTGGGGGGCGCAGGGACCGGGGAGCTGTTTTTT
TRBV10-3	TRBJ2-2	once	TRBD1	CAITPGQHTGELFF	TGTGCCATCACCCCGGGACAGCACACCGGGGAGCTGTTTTTT
TRBV7-2	TRBJ2-7	.	.	CASSFLQTYEQYF	TGTGCCAGCAGCTTTCTGCAAACCTACGAGCAGTACTTC
TRBV10-2	TRBJ2-2	few	TRBD2	CASSEERASGRGPNTGELFF	TGCGCCAGCAGTGAGGAAAGGGCTAGCGGGAGGGGACCGAACACCGGGGAGCTGTTTTTT
TRBV19	TRBJ1-2	few	TRBD1	CASSHGQGANGYTF	TGTGCCAGTAGTCACGGACAGGGGGCAAATGGCTACACCTTC
TRBV30	TRBJ2-3	.	TRBD2	CAWSRLARMGDTQYF	TGTGCCTGGAGTCGACTAGCGCGGATGGGAGATACGCAGTATTTT
TRBV19	TRBJ2-5	.	TRBD1	CASSSTPPTGMYF	TGTGCCAGTAGTTCCACTCCTCCGACAGGGATGTACTTC
TRBV20-1	TRBJ2-3	.	TRBD2	CSASSGGTDTQYF	TGCAGTGCCAGTAGCGGGGGCACAGATACGCAGTATTTT
TRBV10-1	TRBJ1-5	.	.	CASSIASNQPQHF	TGCGCCAGCAGCATTGCTTCCAATCAGCCCCAGCATTTT
TRBV19	TRBJ2-1	few	TRBD1	CASGRDRGRPNEQFF	TGTGCCAGTGGACGGGACAGGGGGCGCCCGAATGAGCAGTTCTTC
TRBV19	TRBJ2-3	few	TRBD2	CATRLAGGIDTQYF	TGTGCCACCAGACTAGCGGGAGGTATAGATACGCAGTATTTT
TRBV11-2	TRBJ2-7	.	.	CASSFISVEQYF	TGTGCCAGCAGCTTCATCTCTGTCGAGCAGTACTTC
TRBV11-2	TRBJ2-1	medium-sized	.	CASSDDGQRVYNEQFF	TGTGCCAGCAGTGACGACGGACAGAGGGTCTACAATGAGCAGTTCTTC
TRBV20-1	TRBJ1-5	few	.	CSVLAGIGYQPQHF	TGCAGTGTGCTAGCGGGCATCGGGTACCAGCCCCAGCATTTT
TRBV6-1	TRBJ2-3	.	TRBD1	CASNKGQGHFTDTQYF	TGTGCCAGCAACAAGGGACAGGGACATTTCACAGATACGCAGTATTTT
TRBV20-1	TRBJ2-1	.	TRBD1	CSARDRGTGVLYNEQFF	TGCAGTGCTAGAGATCGGGGGACAGGGGTTCTTTACAATGAGCAGTTCTTC
TRBV27	TRBJ1-6	.	.	CASRRDTLASPLHF	TGTGCCAGCAGGCGGGACACCCTAGCCTCACCCCTCCACTTT
TRBV5-4	TRBJ1-1	few	.	CASSLVQGPSTEAFF	TGTGCCAGCAGCTTGGTGCAGGGGCCCAGCACTGAAGCTTTCTTT
TRBV6-1	TRBJ1-5	.	.	CASSRDRGTDQPQHF	TGTGCCAGCAGCCGAGATCGCGGAACCGATCAGCCCCAGCATTTT
TRBV20-1	TRBJ1-2	few	.	CSAAADPNGGYTF	TGCAGTGCGGCGGCGGACCCCAACGGGGGCTACACCTTC
TRBV7-2	TRBJ2-4	.	TRBD2	CASSLAGTSGGVGGIQYF	TGTGCCAGCAGCTTAGCGGGGACTAGCGGGGGGGTTGGTGGCATTCAGTACTTC
TRBV4-3	TRBJ1-6	.	.	CASSQGPGRDSPLHF	TGCGCCAGCAGCCAAGGTCCGGGGAGAGATTCACCCCTCCACTTT
TRBV27	TRBJ2-1	.	TRBD2	CASSPTYFRLAGAVRNEQFF	TGTGCCAGCAGTCCTACCTATTTTAGACTAGCGGGCGCAGTTAGGAATGAGCAGTTCTTC
TRBV19	TRBJ2-5	few	.	CASSPSEGARETQYF	TGTGCCAGTAGCCCCTCGGAGGGGGCGCGGGAGACCCAGTACTTC
TRBV20-1	TRBJ2-1	.	.	CSVERSAGNEQFF	TGCAGTGTCGAGAGGTCGGCTGGTAATGAGCAGTTCTTC
TRBV20-1	TRBJ2-7	few	.	CSASRGVAYEQYF	TGCAGTGCTAGTAGGGGAGTCGCCTACGAGCAGTACTTC
TRBV11-2	TRBJ2-3	.	.	CASTRMGVSNTQYF	TGTGCCAGCACCCGGATGGGGGTTTCTAATACGCAGTATTTT
TRBV20-1	TRBJ1-5	few	TRBD1	CSARGDRNQPQHF	TGCAGTGCTAGGGGGGACAGGAATCAGCCCCAGCATTTT
TRBV11-3	TRBJ2-7	few	TRBD1	CAGGDRDHSYEQYF	TGTGCCGGGGGGGACAGGGACCATTCCTACGAGCAGTACTTC
TRBV7-3	TRBJ2-3	few	TRBD2	CASSLRASGVDTQYF	TGTGCCAGCAGCTTAAGGGCTAGCGGGGTAGATACGCAGTATTTT
TRBV7-6	TRBJ1-1	few	TRBD1	CASSKRDRAAEAFF	TGTGCCAGCAGCAAGAGGGACAGGGCAGCTGAAGCTTTCTTT
TRBV5-1	TRBJ2-7	.	.	CASRSRDLYEQYF	TGCGCCAGCAGAAGCAGGGATTTATACGAGCAGTACTTC
TRBV4-1	TRBJ1-6	.	.	CASSQVLDVDNSPLHF	TGCGCCAGCAGCCAAGTTTTGGACGTTGATAATTCACCCCTCCACTTT
TRBV2	TRBJ2-3	.	TRBD2	CASSRLAGGTDTQYF	TGTGCCAGCAGTAGACTAGCGGGGGGCACAGATACGCAGTATTTT
TRBV4-1	TRBJ1-5	.	.	CASSQGLRDTNQPQHF	TGCGCCAGCAGCCAAGGGTTGCGGGACACAAATCAGCCCCAGCATTTT
TRBV20-1	TRBJ2-3	few	TRBD2	CSAHKRDGTDTQYF	TGCAGTGCACATAAGCGGGATGGCACAGATACGCAGTATTTT